This is a list of T cell receptor beta chains from one sample in a study of T cells after yellow fever vaccination. TCRdb itself ran the 5' RACE reads through MiXCR, one entry per CDR3 protein. Of 250,000 to 350,000 distinct CDR3 sequences listed, around 4.3% are singletons. The sample here was PBMCs, taken 15 days after the yellow fever booster vaccination. These receptors all stem from a young man who received the YFV17D yellow fever vaccine. Both conserved end residues are part of each CDR3. The D gene is left open where the match is weak. The listing skips clone size in some rows; elsewhere it reads once, few, many or a size class.

v_gene: TRBV6-5
d_gene: .
abundance: .
j_gene: TRBJ1-1
CDR3nt: TGTGCCAGTTCCCCTCCGGGCAGGATGGACACTGAAGCTTTCTTT
CDR3aa: CASSPPGRMDTEAFF

v_gene: TRBV29-1
d_gene: .
abundance: many
j_gene: TRBJ1-4
CDR3nt: TGCAGCGTTGGAGAGAAACCCTTTGAAAAACTGTTTTTT
CDR3aa: CSVGEKPFEKLFF

v_gene: TRBV12-3/TRBV12-4
d_gene: .
abundance: many
j_gene: TRBJ1-3
CDR3nt: TGTGCCAGCAGTTTCCGGGCTGGAAACACCATATATTTT
CDR3aa: CASSFRAGNTIYF

v_gene: TRBV27
d_gene: TRBD1
abundance: many
j_gene: TRBJ2-3
CDR3nt: TGTGCCAGCAGCACGACAGGGAGCACAGATACGCAGTATTTT
CDR3aa: CASSTTGSTDTQYF

v_gene: TRBV5-1
d_gene: .
abundance: many
j_gene: TRBJ2-3
CDR3nt: TGCGCCAGCAAAACAGGGGAGGAGACAGATACGCAGTATTTT
CDR3aa: CASKTGEETDTQYF

v_gene: TRBV5-1
d_gene: .
abundance: .
j_gene: TRBJ1-2
CDR3nt: TGCGCCAGCAGCTCAAGGGGGGAGCCCGCCCTCGATGGCTACACCTTC
CDR3aa: CASSSRGEPALDGYTF

v_gene: TRBV6-5
d_gene: .
abundance: many
j_gene: TRBJ1-3
CDR3nt: TGTGCCAGCAGGCCCGGAGAAGCATCGGGAAACACCATATATTTT
CDR3aa: CASRPGEASGNTIYF

v_gene: TRBV12-3/TRBV12-4
d_gene: TRBD1
abundance: .
j_gene: TRBJ1-4
CDR3nt: TGTGCCAGCAGCTCGGGACAGGGTAATGAAAAACTGTTTTTT
CDR3aa: CASSSGQGNEKLFF

v_gene: TRBV7-8
d_gene: .
abundance: few
j_gene: TRBJ2-5
CDR3nt: TGTGCCAGCAGCTTCAGTGAGAGCCGCGAGACCCAGTACTTC
CDR3aa: CASSFSESRETQYF

v_gene: TRBV5-1
d_gene: .
abundance: few
j_gene: TRBJ2-5
CDR3nt: TGCGCCAGCAGCTTGGAAGGGTTGGGAGAGACCCAGTACTTC
CDR3aa: CASSLEGLGETQYF

v_gene: TRBV5-1
d_gene: .
abundance: few
j_gene: TRBJ1-1
CDR3nt: TGCGCCAGCAGCTTTCAGGTGGTGAACACTGAAGCTTTCTTT
CDR3aa: CASSFQVVNTEAFF

v_gene: TRBV4-3
d_gene: TRBD2
abundance: many
j_gene: TRBJ2-2
CDR3nt: TGCGCCAGCAGCCAAGATTCCAGCGGGGGGTACACCGGGGAGCTGTTTTTT
CDR3aa: CASSQDSSGGYTGELFF

v_gene: TRBV5-1
d_gene: TRBD2
abundance: many
j_gene: TRBJ2-7
CDR3nt: TGCGCCAGCAGTACCGAGCGGGGAGACGAGCAGTACTTC
CDR3aa: CASSTERGDEQYF

v_gene: TRBV7-8
d_gene: .
abundance: many
j_gene: TRBJ1-5
CDR3nt: TGTGCCAGCAGCTCTTCGAGGGTGTTCAATCAGCCCCAGCATTTT
CDR3aa: CASSSSRVFNQPQHF

v_gene: TRBV3-1
d_gene: .
abundance: .
j_gene: TRBJ2-3
CDR3nt: TGTGCCAGCAGCCTGGGGGACGACCAGCGAGACGCAGATACGCAGTATTTT
CDR3aa: CASSLGDDQRDADTQYF

v_gene: TRBV20-1
d_gene: .
abundance: .
j_gene: TRBJ1-4
CDR3nt: TGCAGTGCCGATCCCATGGCGAATACTAATGAAAAACTGTTTTTT
CDR3aa: CSADPMANTNEKLFF

v_gene: TRBV7-9
d_gene: TRBD1
abundance: many
j_gene: TRBJ1-4
CDR3nt: TGTGCCAGCAGAGACAGGGGCCCCGAAAAACTGTTTTTT
CDR3aa: CASRDRGPEKLFF

v_gene: TRBV7-9
d_gene: .
abundance: many
j_gene: TRBJ1-1
CDR3nt: TGTGCCAGCAGCTTCCTCGGACAGCATGAAGCTTTCTTT
CDR3aa: CASSFLGQHEAFF

v_gene: TRBV10-2
d_gene: .
abundance: .
j_gene: TRBJ2-2
CDR3nt: TGCGCCAGCAGTGGCTTCTACAGGGAGGCCGGGGAGCTGTTTTTT
CDR3aa: CASSGFYREAGELFF

v_gene: TRBV6-6
d_gene: .
abundance: many
j_gene: TRBJ2-3
CDR3nt: TGTGCCAGCAGTTACCTGAGACCGGGGACAGATACGCAGTATTTT
CDR3aa: CASSYLRPGTDTQYF

v_gene: TRBV27
d_gene: .
abundance: .
j_gene: TRBJ1-5
CDR3nt: TGTGCCAGCAGCTCCTTTGAGGACAGAAATCAGCCCCAGCATTTT
CDR3aa: CASSSFEDRNQPQHF

v_gene: TRBV7-9
d_gene: .
abundance: many
j_gene: TRBJ1-5
CDR3nt: TGTGCCAGCAGTGACAGCGCCCTGGAGCCCCAGCATTTT
CDR3aa: CASSDSALEPQHF

v_gene: TRBV6-6
d_gene: TRBD1
abundance: few
j_gene: TRBJ1-1
CDR3nt: TGTGCCAGCAGTTACCCGATGACAGGGGGTCACACTGAAGCTTTCTTT
CDR3aa: CASSYPMTGGHTEAFF

v_gene: TRBV10-3
d_gene: .
abundance: few
j_gene: TRBJ2-3
CDR3nt: TGTGCCATCAGTCATGGGGGTCTAATCACAGATACGCAGTATTTT
CDR3aa: CAISHGGLITDTQYF

v_gene: TRBV7-2
d_gene: .
abundance: many
j_gene: TRBJ2-3
CDR3nt: TGTGCCAGCAGCCGACTCGCGGATACGCAGTATTTT
CDR3aa: CASSRLADTQYF

v_gene: TRBV4-3
d_gene: .
abundance: .
j_gene: TRBJ2-4
CDR3nt: TGCGCCAGCAGCCAAGACATAGCCAAAAACATTCAGTACTTC
CDR3aa: CASSQDIAKNIQYF

v_gene: TRBV4-2
d_gene: .
abundance: .
j_gene: TRBJ2-2
CDR3nt: TGTGCCAGCACTGACCAAAACGCGAACACCGGGGAGCTGTTTTTT
CDR3aa: CASTDQNANTGELFF

v_gene: TRBV21-1
d_gene: .
abundance: .
j_gene: TRBJ1-1
CDR3nt: TGTGCCAGCAGCCACAGGGCGTCTTTAGCTTTCTTT
CDR3aa: CASSHRASLAFF

v_gene: TRBV15
d_gene: .
abundance: .
j_gene: TRBJ2-7
CDR3nt: TGTGCCACCAGCCGGGGGTGGGGGCCCAACGAGCAGTACTTC
CDR3aa: CATSRGWGPNEQYF

v_gene: TRBV5-1
d_gene: .
abundance: few
j_gene: TRBJ2-1
CDR3nt: TGCGCCAGCAGCCTCACCGGGACCCCCTTCAACAATGAGCAGTTCTTC
CDR3aa: CASSLTGTPFNNEQFF

v_gene: TRBV20-1
d_gene: TRBD1
abundance: .
j_gene: TRBJ2-7
CDR3nt: TGCAGCGCATTCGGGACAGACTCCTACGAGCAGTACTTC
CDR3aa: CSAFGTDSYEQYF

v_gene: TRBV20-1
d_gene: .
abundance: many
j_gene: TRBJ1-2
CDR3nt: TGCAGTGCTAGAGATGGGGGCGTTCCAGGCTACACCTTC
CDR3aa: CSARDGGVPGYTF

v_gene: TRBV6-1
d_gene: TRBD1
abundance: .
j_gene: TRBJ2-2
CDR3nt: TGTGCCAGCAGTGGACGTAGACAGGGAAGGTCCGGGGAGCTGTTTTTT
CDR3aa: CASSGRRQGRSGELFF

v_gene: TRBV7-7
d_gene: TRBD2
abundance: many
j_gene: TRBJ2-1
CDR3nt: TGTGCCAGCAGCTTGGGACTAGCGGACAATGAGCAGTTCTTC
CDR3aa: CASSLGLADNEQFF

v_gene: TRBV5-1
d_gene: .
abundance: few
j_gene: TRBJ1-1
CDR3nt: TGCGCCAGCAGCTTGGGCGAGCCAAGGGGGAACACTGAAGCTTTCTTT
CDR3aa: CASSLGEPRGNTEAFF

v_gene: TRBV21-1
d_gene: .
abundance: .
j_gene: TRBJ1-5
CDR3nt: TGTGCCAGCAGCAAAGGCCGGGGTCAGCCCCAGCATTTT
CDR3aa: CASSKGRGQPQHF

v_gene: TRBV27
d_gene: .
abundance: .
j_gene: TRBJ2-1
CDR3nt: TGTGCCAGCAGTTTTTTTAGCTCCTACAATGAGCAGTTCTTC
CDR3aa: CASSFFSSYNEQFF

v_gene: TRBV5-1
d_gene: .
abundance: many
j_gene: TRBJ2-2
CDR3nt: TGCGCCACCTCACTCAGGGGACCGAACACCGGGGAGCTGTTTTTT
CDR3aa: CATSLRGPNTGELFF

v_gene: TRBV20-1
d_gene: .
abundance: many
j_gene: TRBJ1-1
CDR3nt: TGCAGTGCTAGATATCACAGGGAGAACACTGAAGCTTTCTTT
CDR3aa: CSARYHRENTEAFF

v_gene: TRBV4-1
d_gene: TRBD1
abundance: few
j_gene: TRBJ1-1
CDR3nt: TGCGCCAGCAGCCAACACTACAGGGGTTCGAACACTGAAGCTTTCTTT
CDR3aa: CASSQHYRGSNTEAFF

v_gene: TRBV10-3
d_gene: TRBD1
abundance: few
j_gene: TRBJ1-1
CDR3nt: TGTGCCATCAGTGCCGGACAGGGGGTCACTGAAGCTTTCTTT
CDR3aa: CAISAGQGVTEAFF

v_gene: TRBV24-1
d_gene: .
abundance: few
j_gene: TRBJ1-2
CDR3nt: TGTGCCACCAGTGACTATGGTCGAAGGGGCTACACCTTC
CDR3aa: CATSDYGRRGYTF

v_gene: TRBV7-9
d_gene: TRBD1
abundance: few
j_gene: TRBJ2-1
CDR3nt: TGTGCCAGCAGCCGGACAGGGCTCTACAATGAGCAGTTCTTC
CDR3aa: CASSRTGLYNEQFF

v_gene: TRBV6-1
d_gene: TRBD2
abundance: many
j_gene: TRBJ2-3
CDR3nt: TGTGCCAGCAGTGAAAAATCTAGCGGGGCAGATACGCAGTATTTT
CDR3aa: CASSEKSSGADTQYF

v_gene: TRBV9
d_gene: .
abundance: many
j_gene: TRBJ2-5
CDR3nt: TGTGCCAGCAGCAAAAATGTCGAGGGGCAAGAGACCCAGTACTTC
CDR3aa: CASSKNVEGQETQYF

v_gene: TRBV7-9
d_gene: .
abundance: many
j_gene: TRBJ1-1
CDR3nt: TGTGCCAGCAGCCCAGACGGGGACGAAGCTTTCTTT
CDR3aa: CASSPDGDEAFF

v_gene: TRBV7-9
d_gene: .
abundance: .
j_gene: TRBJ1-4
CDR3nt: TGTGCCAGCAGCTTAGGGGACCCCTTTGCAAAACTGATTTTT
CDR3aa: CASSLGDPFAKLIF

v_gene: TRBV4-3
d_gene: .
abundance: many
j_gene: TRBJ1-6
CDR3nt: TGCGCCAGCAGCCAAGAAAGATTCGGGTCTAGGACGGAGTATAATTCACCCCTCCACTTT
CDR3aa: CASSQERFGSRTEYNSPLHF

v_gene: TRBV6-5
d_gene: TRBD1
abundance: many
j_gene: TRBJ1-2
CDR3nt: TGTGCCAGCAGTTACGGGACAGGGGGCATAGTCTATGGCTACACCTTC
CDR3aa: CASSYGTGGIVYGYTF

v_gene: TRBV20-1
d_gene: TRBD2
abundance: many
j_gene: TRBJ2-1
CDR3nt: TGCAGTGCTAGGGGCACTAGCGGGGGGACCCTAAGTGAGCAGTTCTTC
CDR3aa: CSARGTSGGTLSEQFF

v_gene: TRBV12-3/TRBV12-4
d_gene: .
abundance: many
j_gene: TRBJ1-5
CDR3nt: TGTGCCAGCAGGGTAGACAAACTTAGCAATCAGCCCCAGCATTTT
CDR3aa: CASRVDKLSNQPQHF

v_gene: TRBV12-3/TRBV12-4
d_gene: TRBD2
abundance: many
j_gene: TRBJ2-3
CDR3nt: TGTGCCAGCAGCTATCGTAGCGGGGGGCAGAATACGCAGTATTTT
CDR3aa: CASSYRSGGQNTQYF

v_gene: TRBV7-2
d_gene: .
abundance: many
j_gene: TRBJ1-2
CDR3nt: TGTGCCAGCAGCAATTTATATGGCGGAAGCTATGGCTACACCTTC
CDR3aa: CASSNLYGGSYGYTF

v_gene: TRBV7-2
d_gene: TRBD2
abundance: .
j_gene: TRBJ2-3
CDR3nt: TGTGCCAGCATTCGGACTAGCGGGGGGCGGTCGAATACGCAGTATTTT
CDR3aa: CASIRTSGGRSNTQYF

v_gene: TRBV30
d_gene: .
abundance: few
j_gene: TRBJ1-2
CDR3nt: TGTGCCTGGAGAACCCGACTCTATGGCTACACCTTC
CDR3aa: CAWRTRLYGYTF

v_gene: TRBV7-2
d_gene: .
abundance: .
j_gene: TRBJ1-1
CDR3nt: TGTGCCAGCAGCTTAAGCCCCACGGAGGGAGCTTTCTTT
CDR3aa: CASSLSPTEGAFF

v_gene: TRBV5-4
d_gene: .
abundance: .
j_gene: TRBJ1-1
CDR3nt: TGTGCCAGCAGCTGGAACCGGGTCCAAGCTTTCTTT
CDR3aa: CASSWNRVQAFF